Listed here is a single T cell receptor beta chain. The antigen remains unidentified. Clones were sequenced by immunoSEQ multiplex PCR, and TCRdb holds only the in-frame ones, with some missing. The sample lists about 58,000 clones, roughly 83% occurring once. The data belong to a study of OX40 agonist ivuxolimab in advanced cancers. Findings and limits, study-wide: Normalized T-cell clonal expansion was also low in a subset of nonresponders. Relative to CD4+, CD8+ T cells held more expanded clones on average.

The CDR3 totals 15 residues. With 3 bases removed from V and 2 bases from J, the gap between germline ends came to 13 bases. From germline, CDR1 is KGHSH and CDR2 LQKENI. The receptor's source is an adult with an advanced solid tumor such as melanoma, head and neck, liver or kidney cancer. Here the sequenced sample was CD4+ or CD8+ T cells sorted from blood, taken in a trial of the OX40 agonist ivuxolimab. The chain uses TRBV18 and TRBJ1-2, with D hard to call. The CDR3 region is CASSPVGEANYGYTF. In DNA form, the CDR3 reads TGTGCCAGCTCACCTGTTGGGGAGGCCAACTATGGCTACACCTTC.